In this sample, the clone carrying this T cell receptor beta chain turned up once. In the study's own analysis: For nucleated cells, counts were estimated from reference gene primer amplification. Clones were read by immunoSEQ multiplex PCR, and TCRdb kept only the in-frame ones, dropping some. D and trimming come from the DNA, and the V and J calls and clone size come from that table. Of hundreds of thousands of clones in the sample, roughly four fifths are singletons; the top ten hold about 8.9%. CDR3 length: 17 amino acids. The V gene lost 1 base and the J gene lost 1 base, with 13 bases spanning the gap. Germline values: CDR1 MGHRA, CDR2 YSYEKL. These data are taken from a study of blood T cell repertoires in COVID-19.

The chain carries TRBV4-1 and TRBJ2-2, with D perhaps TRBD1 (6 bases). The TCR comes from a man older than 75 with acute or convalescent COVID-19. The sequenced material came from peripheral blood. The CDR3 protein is CASSQGAGTKNTGELFF. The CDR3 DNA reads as TGCGCCAGCAGCCAAGGGGCAGGGACAAAGAACACCGGGGAGCTGTTTTTT.